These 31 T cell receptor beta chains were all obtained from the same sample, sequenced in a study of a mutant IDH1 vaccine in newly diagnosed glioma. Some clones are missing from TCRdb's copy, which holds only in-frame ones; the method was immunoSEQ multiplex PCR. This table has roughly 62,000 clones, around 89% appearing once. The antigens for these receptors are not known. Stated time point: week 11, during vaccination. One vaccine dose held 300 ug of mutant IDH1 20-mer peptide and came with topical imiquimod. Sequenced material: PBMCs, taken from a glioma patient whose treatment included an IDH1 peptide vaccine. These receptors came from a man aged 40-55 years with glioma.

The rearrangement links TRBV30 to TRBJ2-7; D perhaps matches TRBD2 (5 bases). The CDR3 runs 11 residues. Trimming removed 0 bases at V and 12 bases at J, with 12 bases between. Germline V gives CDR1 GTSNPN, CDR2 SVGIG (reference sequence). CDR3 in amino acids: CAWSVGGRVYV. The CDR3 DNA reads TGTGCCTGGAGTGTTGGAGGTCGTGTGTACGTC.

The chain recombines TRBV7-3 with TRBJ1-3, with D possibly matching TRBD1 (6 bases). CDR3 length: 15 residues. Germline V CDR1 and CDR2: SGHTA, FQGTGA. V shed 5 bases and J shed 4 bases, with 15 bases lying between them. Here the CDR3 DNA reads TGTGCCAGCAGCAAGGACAGTGGGACCGGAAACACCATATATTTT. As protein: CASSKDSGTGNTIYF.

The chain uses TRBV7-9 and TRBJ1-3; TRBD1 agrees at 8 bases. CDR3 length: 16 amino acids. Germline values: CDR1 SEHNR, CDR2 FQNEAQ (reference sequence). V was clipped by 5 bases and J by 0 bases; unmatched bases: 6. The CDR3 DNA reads TGTGCCAGCAGCCCAGACAGGGGATTCTCTGGAAACACCATATATTTT. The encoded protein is CASSPDRGFSGNTIYF.

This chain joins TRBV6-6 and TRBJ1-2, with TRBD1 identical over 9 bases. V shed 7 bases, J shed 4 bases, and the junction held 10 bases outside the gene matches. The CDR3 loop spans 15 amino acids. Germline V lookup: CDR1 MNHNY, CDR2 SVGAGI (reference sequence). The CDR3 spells CASTQQGALGYGYTF. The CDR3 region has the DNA TGTGCCAGCACTCAACAGGGGGCGTTAGGCTATGGCTACACCTTC.

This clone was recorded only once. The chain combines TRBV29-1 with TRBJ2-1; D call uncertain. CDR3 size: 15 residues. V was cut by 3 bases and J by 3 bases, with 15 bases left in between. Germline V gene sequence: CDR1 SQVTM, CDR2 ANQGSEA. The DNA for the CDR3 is TGCAGCGTTGATAAACCGGGTTCCCACTACAATGAGCAGTTCTTC. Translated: CSVDKPGSHYNEQFF.

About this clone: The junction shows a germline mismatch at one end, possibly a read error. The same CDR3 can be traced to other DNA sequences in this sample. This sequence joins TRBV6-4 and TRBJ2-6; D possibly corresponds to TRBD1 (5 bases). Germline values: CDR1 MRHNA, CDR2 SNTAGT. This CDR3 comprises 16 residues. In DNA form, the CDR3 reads TGTGCCAGCAGTGATTCCGACAGCTCTGGGGCCAACGTCCTGACTTTT. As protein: CASSDSDSSGANVLTF.

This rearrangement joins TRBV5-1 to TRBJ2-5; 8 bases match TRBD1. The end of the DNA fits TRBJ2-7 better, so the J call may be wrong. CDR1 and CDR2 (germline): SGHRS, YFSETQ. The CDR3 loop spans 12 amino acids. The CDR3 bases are TGCGCCAGCAGCTCTGGACAGGGCGAGCAGTACTTC. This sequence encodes CASSSGQGEQYF.

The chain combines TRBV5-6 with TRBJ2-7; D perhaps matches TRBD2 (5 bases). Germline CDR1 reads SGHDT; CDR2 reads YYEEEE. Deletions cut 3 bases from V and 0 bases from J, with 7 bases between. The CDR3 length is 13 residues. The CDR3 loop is CASSSGDSYEQYV. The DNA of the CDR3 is TGTGCCAGCAGCTCCGGGGACTCCTACGAGCAGTACGTC.

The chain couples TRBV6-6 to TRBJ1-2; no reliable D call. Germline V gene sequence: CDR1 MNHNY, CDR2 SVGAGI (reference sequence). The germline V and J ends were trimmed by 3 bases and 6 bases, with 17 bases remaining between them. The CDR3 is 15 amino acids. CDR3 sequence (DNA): TGTGCCAGCAGTTATACGATGCTTCTCCTTCATGGCTACACCTTC. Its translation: CASSYTMLLLHGYTF.

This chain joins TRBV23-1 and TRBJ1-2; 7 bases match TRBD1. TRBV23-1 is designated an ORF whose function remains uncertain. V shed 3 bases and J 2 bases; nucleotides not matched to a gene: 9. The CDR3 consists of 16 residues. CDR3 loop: CASSHETGPRNYGYTF. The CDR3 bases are TGCGCCAGCAGTCACGAGACAGGGCCTAGGAACTATGGCTACACCTTC.

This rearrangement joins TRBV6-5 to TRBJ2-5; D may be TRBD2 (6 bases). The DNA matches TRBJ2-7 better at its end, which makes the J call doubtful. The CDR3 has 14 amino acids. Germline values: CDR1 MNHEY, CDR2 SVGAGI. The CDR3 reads CASRPGGPEGEQYF. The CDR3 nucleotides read TGTGCCAGCAGACCCGGGGGTCCGGAAGGCGAGCAGTACTTC.

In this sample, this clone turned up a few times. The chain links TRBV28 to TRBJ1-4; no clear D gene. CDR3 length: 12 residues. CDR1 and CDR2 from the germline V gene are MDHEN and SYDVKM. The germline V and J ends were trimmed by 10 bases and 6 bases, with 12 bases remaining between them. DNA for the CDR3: TGTGCCACCTCGGGGATTTATGAAAAACTGTTTTTT. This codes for CATSGIYEKLFF.

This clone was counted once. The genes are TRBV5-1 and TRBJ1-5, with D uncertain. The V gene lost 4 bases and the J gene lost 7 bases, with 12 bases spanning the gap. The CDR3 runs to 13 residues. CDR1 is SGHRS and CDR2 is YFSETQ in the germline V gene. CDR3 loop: CASSLSIGQPQHF. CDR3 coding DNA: TGCGCCAGCAGCCTCAGTATAGGGCAGCCCCAGCATTTT.

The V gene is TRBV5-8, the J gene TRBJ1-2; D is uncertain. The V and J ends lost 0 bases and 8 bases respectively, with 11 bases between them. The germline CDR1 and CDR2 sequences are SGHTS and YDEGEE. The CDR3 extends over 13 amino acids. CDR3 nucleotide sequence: TGTGCCAGCAGCTTGGGCAATTTTGGCGGCTACACCTTC. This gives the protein CASSLGNFGGYTF.

The CDR3 protein is CASSLGTGGSDTQYF. In DNA, the CDR3 is TGTGCCAGCAGCTTAGGTACAGGGGGATCGGATACGCAGTATTTT. The chain uses TRBV7-7 and TRBJ2-3, with TRBD1 matching 8 bases. The CDR3 has 15 amino acids. Germline V gives CDR1 SSHAT, CDR2 FNYEAQ (reference sequence). Trimming at V came to 1 base and at J to 6 bases, leaving 6 bases not matched to a gene. Full variable domain (rest looked up from reference TRBV7-7 and TRBJ2-3): GAGVSQSPRYKVTKRGQDVTLRCDPISSHATLYWYQQALGQGPEFLTYFNYEAQPDKSGLPSDRFSAERPEGSISTLTIQRTEQRDSAMYRCASSLGTGGSDTQYFGPGTRLTVL.

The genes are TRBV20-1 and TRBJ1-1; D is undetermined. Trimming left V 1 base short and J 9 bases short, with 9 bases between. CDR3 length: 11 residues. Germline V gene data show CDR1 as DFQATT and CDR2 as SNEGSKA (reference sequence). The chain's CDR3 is CSARASQQAFF. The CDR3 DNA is TGCAGTGCTAGAGCCTCCCAACAAGCTTTCTTT.

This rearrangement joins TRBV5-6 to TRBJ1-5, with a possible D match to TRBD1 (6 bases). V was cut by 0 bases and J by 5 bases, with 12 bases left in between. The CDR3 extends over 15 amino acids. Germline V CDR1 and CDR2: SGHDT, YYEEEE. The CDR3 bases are TGTGCCAGCAGCTTGGCCCGGGGGCGGGATCAGCCCCAGCATTTT. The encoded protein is CASSLARGRDQPQHF.

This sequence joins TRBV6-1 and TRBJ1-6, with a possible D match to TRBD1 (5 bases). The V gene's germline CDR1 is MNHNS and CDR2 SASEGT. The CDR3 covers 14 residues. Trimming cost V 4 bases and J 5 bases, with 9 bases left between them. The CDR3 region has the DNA TGTGCCAGCAGTGCTACAGGTGATAATTCACCCCTCCACTTT. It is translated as CASSATGDNSPLHF.

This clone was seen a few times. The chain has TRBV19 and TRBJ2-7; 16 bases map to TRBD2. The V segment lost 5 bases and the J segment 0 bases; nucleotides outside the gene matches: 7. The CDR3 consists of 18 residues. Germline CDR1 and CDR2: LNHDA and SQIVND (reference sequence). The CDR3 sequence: CASSAGLAGGSSSYEQYF. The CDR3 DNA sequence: TGTGCCAGTAGTGCGGGACTAGCGGGAGGGTCGAGCTCCTACGAGCAGTACTTC.

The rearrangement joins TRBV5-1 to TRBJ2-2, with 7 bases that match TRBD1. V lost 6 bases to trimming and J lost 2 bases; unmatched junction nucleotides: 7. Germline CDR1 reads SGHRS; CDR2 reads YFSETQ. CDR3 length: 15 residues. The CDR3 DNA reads TGCGCCAGCACTCTAGACAGGGTCAACACCGGGGAGCTGTTTTTT. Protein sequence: CASTLDRVNTGELFF.

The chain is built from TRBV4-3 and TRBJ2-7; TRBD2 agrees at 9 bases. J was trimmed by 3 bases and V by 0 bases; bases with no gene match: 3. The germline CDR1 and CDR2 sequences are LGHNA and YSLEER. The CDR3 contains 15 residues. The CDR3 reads CASSQDLAGIYEQYF. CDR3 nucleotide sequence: TGCGCCAGCAGCCAAGATCTAGCGGGGATCTACGAGCAGTACTTC.

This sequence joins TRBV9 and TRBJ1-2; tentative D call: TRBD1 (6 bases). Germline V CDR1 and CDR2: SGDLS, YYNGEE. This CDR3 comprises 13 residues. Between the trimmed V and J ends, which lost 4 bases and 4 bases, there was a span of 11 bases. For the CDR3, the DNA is TGTGCCAGCAGCAATATCAGGGGCTATGGCTACACCTTC. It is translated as CASSNIRGYGYTF.

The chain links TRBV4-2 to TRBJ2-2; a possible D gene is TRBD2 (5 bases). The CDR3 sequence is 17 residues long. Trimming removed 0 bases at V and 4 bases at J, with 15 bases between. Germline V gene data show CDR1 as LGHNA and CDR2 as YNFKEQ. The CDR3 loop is CASSQDTRSRATGELFF. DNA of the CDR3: TGTGCCAGCAGCCAAGATACCCGCTCGAGGGCCACCGGGGAGCTGTTTTTT.

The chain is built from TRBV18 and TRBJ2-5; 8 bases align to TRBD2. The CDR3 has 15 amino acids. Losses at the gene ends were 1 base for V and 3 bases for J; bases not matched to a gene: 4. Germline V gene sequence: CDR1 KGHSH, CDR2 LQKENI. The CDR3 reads CASSPRLLAEETQYF. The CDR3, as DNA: TGTGCCAGCTCACCACGGTTACTAGCGGAAGAGACCCAGTACTTC.

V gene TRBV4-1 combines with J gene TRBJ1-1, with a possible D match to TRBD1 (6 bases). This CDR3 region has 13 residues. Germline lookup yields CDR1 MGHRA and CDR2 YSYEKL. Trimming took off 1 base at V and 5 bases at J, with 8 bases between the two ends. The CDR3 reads CASSQVRGTEAFF. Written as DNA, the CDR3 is TGCGCCAGCAGCCAAGTAAGGGGGACTGAAGCTTTCTTT.

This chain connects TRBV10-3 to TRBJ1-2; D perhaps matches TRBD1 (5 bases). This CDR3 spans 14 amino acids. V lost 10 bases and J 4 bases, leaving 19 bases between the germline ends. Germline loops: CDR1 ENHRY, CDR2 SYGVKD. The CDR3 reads CATQDRLQPYGYTF. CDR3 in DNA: TGTGCCACCCAAGACAGACTTCAACCCTATGGCTACACCTTC.

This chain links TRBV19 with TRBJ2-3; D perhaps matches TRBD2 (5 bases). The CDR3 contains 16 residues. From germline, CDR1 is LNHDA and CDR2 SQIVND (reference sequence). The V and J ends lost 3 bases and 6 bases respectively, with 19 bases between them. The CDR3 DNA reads TGTGCCAGTAGTATGCAGAGGGAGCCACCATCTGATACGCAGTATTTT. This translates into CASSMQREPPSDTQYF.

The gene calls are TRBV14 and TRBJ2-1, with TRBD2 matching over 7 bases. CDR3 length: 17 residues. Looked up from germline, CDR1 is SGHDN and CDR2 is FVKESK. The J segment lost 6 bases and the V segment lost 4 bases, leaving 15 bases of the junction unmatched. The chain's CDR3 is CASSPPGGRLRGNEQFF. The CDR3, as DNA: TGTGCCAGCAGCCCACCGGGGGGAAGGTTGAGGGGCAATGAGCAGTTCTTC.

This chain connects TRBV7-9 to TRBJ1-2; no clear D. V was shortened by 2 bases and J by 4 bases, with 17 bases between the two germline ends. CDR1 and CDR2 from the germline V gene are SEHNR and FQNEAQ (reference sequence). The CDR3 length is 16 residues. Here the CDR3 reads CASSLSADTTGYGYTF. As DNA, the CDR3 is TGTGCCAGCAGCTTATCGGCAGACACAACGGGCTATGGCTACACCTTC.

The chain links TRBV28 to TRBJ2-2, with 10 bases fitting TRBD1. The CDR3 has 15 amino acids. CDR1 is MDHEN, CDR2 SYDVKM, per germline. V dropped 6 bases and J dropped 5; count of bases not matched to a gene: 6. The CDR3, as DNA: TGTGCCAGCAGGCCTCCGGGACAGGGGACCGGGGAGCTGTTTTTT. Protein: CASRPPGQGTGELFF.

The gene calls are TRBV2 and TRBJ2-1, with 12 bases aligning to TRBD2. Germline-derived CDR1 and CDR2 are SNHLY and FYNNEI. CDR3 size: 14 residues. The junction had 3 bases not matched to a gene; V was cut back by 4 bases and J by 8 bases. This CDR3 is CASSGLAGVDEQFF. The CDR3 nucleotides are TGTGCCAGCAGTGGACTAGCGGGAGTGGATGAGCAGTTCTTC.